A single sample is the source of the 25 T cell receptor beta chains below, sequenced in a study of CD8 T cells in ankylosing spondylitis. TCRdb re-analysed the 5' RACE reads in MiXCR, keeping a single row per CDR3 protein. The sample has 250,000 to 400,000 distinct CDR3 sequences, approximately 10% seen once. Sequencing was done on a sample of blood, either unsorted or a sorted T cell fraction (not recorded which). Receptor source: a female donor with ankylosing spondylitis or in good health (not recorded which).

This clonotype was picked up many times. The chain carries TRBV12-3 or TRBV12-4 and TRBJ2-1, with D possibly being TRBD1 (6 bases). CDR3 length equals 13 residues. V dropped 9 bases and J dropped 4 bases, with 13 bases sitting between them. The CDR3 nucleotides read TGTGCCAGTTCACATACAGGGTACAATGAGCAGTTCTTC. Residues: CASSHTGYNEQFF.

This clonotype was observed a few times. CDR3 sequence (DNA): TGTGCCAGCAAGGGGGGGGACAGGGGGTTCTACGAGCAGTACTTC. It yields the protein CASKGGDRGFYEQYF. The rearrangement links TRBV6-1 to TRBJ2-7; 11 nucleotides line up with TRBD1. This CDR3 is 15 amino acids long. Germline lookup yields CDR1 MNHNS and CDR2 SASEGT. V shed 7 bases, J shed 3 bases, and the junction held 8 bases outside the gene matches.

At least ten counts were recorded for this clonotype. This chain connects TRBV11-2 to TRBJ2-3; 9 nucleotides agree with TRBD2. The germline CDR1 and CDR2 sequences are SGHAT and FQNNGV. With 2 bases clipped from V and 5 bases from J, the junction kept 8 bases outside the gene matches. The CDR3 has 16 amino acids. In DNA, the CDR3 is TGTGCCAGCAGCTTACAGCGGGGGGCCTTCCTAGATACGCAGTATTTT. It codes for CASSLQRGAFLDTQYF.

This clonotype was detected ten times or more. The chain employs TRBV12-3 or TRBV12-4 and TRBJ2-7; 8 positions agree with TRBD2. CDR3 length: 15 amino acids. The junction had 7 bases not matched to a gene; V was cut back by 3 bases and J by 3 bases. In nucleotides, the CDR3 is TGTGCCAGCAGTTTGAGCGGGAGCCCGTTCTACGAGCAGTACTTC. Translating it yields CASSLSGSPFYEQYF.

This clonotype was picked up a small number of times. The rearrangement uses TRBV7-2 and TRBJ2-1, with a weak D call TRBD1 (5 bases). The CDR3 has 15 residues. Deletions cut 8 bases from V and 3 bases from J, with 17 bases between. The germline gives CDR1 SGHTA, CDR2 FQGNSA. Here the CDR3 DNA reads TGTGCCAGCTCTCTAGACAGTCGCTTCTACAATGAGCAGTTCTTC. Its protein product is CASSLDSRFYNEQFF. The variable domain in full, completed from reference TRBV7-2 and TRBJ2-1, reads GAGVSQSPSNKVTEKGKDVELRCDPISGHTALYWYRQSLGQGLEFLIYFQGNSAPDKSGLPSDRFSAERTGGSVSTLTIQRTQQEDSAVYLCASSLDSRFYNEQFFGPGTRLTVL.

There are many counts of this clonotype. The chain couples TRBV5-8 to TRBJ1-2; D is unclear. Germline V gene data show CDR1 as SGHTS and CDR2 as YDEGEE. The V and J ends lost 0 bases and 4 bases respectively, with 10 bases between them. The CDR3 is made up of 14 amino acids. The CDR3 here is CASSLAQEVYGYTF. CDR3 sequence (DNA): TGTGCCAGCAGCTTGGCCCAGGAGGTCTATGGCTACACCTTC.

This clonotype was recorded a few times. The rearrangement links TRBV5-1 to TRBJ2-7, with 11 bases matching TRBD2. V lost 4 bases and J lost 0; bases outside the gene matches: 6. This CDR3 is built from 16 residues. Germline V gene lookup returns CDR1 SGHRS and CDR2 YFSETQ. The CDR3 coding sequence is TGCGCCAGCAGCCCGTTAGCGGGAGGGAGCTCCTACGAGCAGTACTTC. Translated, it gives CASSPLAGGSSYEQYF. The full variable domain, rest sourced from reference TRBV5-1 and TRBJ2-7, is KAGVTQTPRYLIKTRGQQVTLSCSPISGHRSVSWYQQTPGQGLQFLFEYFSETQRNKGNFPGRFSGRQFSNSRSEMNVSTLELGDSALYLCASSPLAGGSSYEQYFGPGTRLTVT.

The CDR3 region has the DNA TGTGCCAGCAGCTTAGGGCCTCCGGGGAGAACGAACTATGGCTACACCTTC. It specifies CASSLGPPGRTNYGYTF. This rearrangement joins TRBV7-8 to TRBJ1-2; D is unclear. This CDR3 has 17 amino acids. V was pared by 1 base and J by 2 bases, with 17 bases between. Germline CDR1 SGHVS, CDR2 FQNEAQ.

This chain links TRBV30 with TRBJ2-7; 7 bases match TRBD1. This CDR3 comprises 14 residues. The V and J ends lost 4 bases and 3 bases, in that order; junction bases with no gene match: 9. The germline CDR1 and CDR2 sequences are GTSNPN and SVGIG (reference sequence). The chain's CDR3 is CAWTYSRQGYEQYF. The CDR3 region has the DNA TGTGCCTGGACCTACAGCCGACAGGGCTACGAGCAGTACTTC.

The CDR3 DNA follows: TGTGCCAGCAGCTTAGCAGGGGCTTTGAGCGGAGGCACCGGGGAGCTGTTTTTT. Encoded protein: CASSLAGALSGGTGELFF. This chain uses TRBV7-2 with TRBJ2-2, with D perhaps being TRBD1 or TRBD2 (5 bases each). CDR1 and CDR2 (germline): SGHTA, FQGNSA. This CDR3 is built from 18 residues. V gave up 0 bases and J gave up 4 bases, with 18 bases separating them.

This clonotype was picked up a small number of times. The rearrangement joins TRBV5-5 to TRBJ2-1; D might be TRBD2 (6 bases). Germline V gene data show CDR1 as SGHKS and CDR2 as YYEKEE (reference sequence). V lost 7 bases to trimming and J lost 1 base, with 18 bases between them. The CDR3 has 16 residues. CDR3 DNA: TGTGCCAGCCGGCCGGGTAGCGGCCAATCCTACAATGAGCAGTTCTTC. This gives the protein CASRPGSGQSYNEQFF. Together with reference TRBV5-5 and TRBJ2-1, the CDR3 gives the full variable domain: DAGVTQSPTHLIKTRGQQVTLRCSPISGHKSVSWYQQVLGQGPQFIFQYYEKEERGRGNFPDRFSARQFPNYSSELNVNALLLGDSALYLCASRPGSGQSYNEQFFGPGTRLTVL.

This clonotype was counted ten times or more. This chain links TRBV10-3 with TRBJ2-2, with 7 bases fitting TRBD1. CDR3 length equals 16 residues. With V trimmed by 6 bases and J by 0 bases, 7 bases remained unmatched. Germline V gene data show CDR1 as ENHRY and CDR2 as SYGVKD. CDR3 nucleotides: TGTGCCATCAGAGTCCAGGGGGACGCGAACACCGGGGAGCTGTTTTTT. Encoded protein: CAIRVQGDANTGELFF.

This clonotype showed up just a few times. The chain recombines TRBV3-1 with TRBJ2-1; tentatively, D is TRBD2 (6 bases). V gave up 3 bases and J gave up 7 bases, with 22 bases separating them. The germline V gene has CDR1 LGHDT and CDR2 YNNKEL (reference sequence). The CDR3 has 17 residues. The CDR3 sequence is CASSHERLVPSGNEQFF. Here the CDR3 DNA reads TGTGCCAGCAGCCACGAACGACTAGTTCCCTCGGGGAATGAGCAGTTCTTC.

For this clonotype: Germline is not matched at one junction end, which may reflect a read error. V and J are TRBV28 and TRBJ2-1, with 10 bases identical to TRBD1. Germline values: CDR1 MDHEN, CDR2 SYDVKM. There are 15 residues in the CDR3. The CDR3 sequence is CASAQGTGEYKEQFF. CDR3 in DNA: TGTGCCAGCGCTCAAGGGACAGGGGAATACAAAGAGCAGTTCTTC.

This clonotype was counted many times. The chain is built from TRBV20-1 and TRBJ2-7, with 12 bases that match TRBD2. This CDR3 comprises 14 residues. After removal of 5 bases from V and 3 bases from J, the junction contained 5 bases not matched to a gene. Germline lookup yields CDR1 DFQATT and CDR2 SNEGSKA (reference sequence). This CDR3 is CSASPSGRDYEQYF. CDR3 in DNA: TGCAGTGCTTCCCCTAGCGGGAGGGACTACGAGCAGTACTTC.

This clonotype was seen many times. CDR3: CASSLTGRNTEAFF. Written as DNA, the CDR3 is TGTGCCAGCTCCCTGACTGGTCGGAACACTGAAGCTTTCTTT. The chain has TRBV12-3 or TRBV12-4 and TRBJ1-1; no clear D gene. This CDR3 comprises 14 residues. The V end lost 8 bases, the J end lost 1 base, and 14 bases lay between the germline ends.

In this sample, this clonotype turned up many times. This chain joins TRBV20-1 and TRBJ2-5; TRBD2 aligns across 11 bases. The CDR3 is made up of 13 amino acids. Losses at the gene ends were 8 bases for V and 7 bases for J; bases not matched to a gene: 9. CDR1 and CDR2 (germline): DFQATT, SNEGSKA (reference sequence). CDR3 amino acids: CSTTSGGVGTQYF. As DNA, the CDR3 is TGCAGTACAACTAGCGGGGGTGTAGGGACCCAGTACTTC.

This clonotype was found a few times. The V call is TRBV4-2, the J call TRBJ1-6; D gene unclear. Germline V gene data show CDR1 as LGHNA and CDR2 as YNFKEQ. This CDR3 is 16 amino acids long. Between the trimmed V and J ends, which lost 0 bases and 12 bases, there was a span of 18 bases. CDR3 region: CASSQDGSGSLRPLHF. The CDR3 region has the DNA TGTGCCAGCAGCCAAGATGGGTCGGGCAGCCTAAGACCCCTCCACTTT.

The chain links TRBV12-3 or TRBV12-4 to TRBJ2-5; D unresolved. V gave up 1 base and J gave up 3 bases, with 9 bases separating them. This CDR3 comprises 14 residues. The CDR3 region is CASSLVANKETQYF. The CDR3 nucleotides read TGTGCCAGCAGTTTAGTGGCCAACAAAGAGACCCAGTACTTC.

This clonotype appeared many times. CDR3 region: CSVGLALSYEQYF. In nucleotides, the CDR3 is TGCAGCGTGGGCCTCGCCCTTTCCTACGAGCAGTACTTC. V and J are TRBV29-1 and TRBJ2-7; D not certain. The CDR3 loop spans 13 amino acids. V shed 6 bases and J shed 1 base, with 13 bases lying between them. The germline gives CDR1 SQVTM, CDR2 ANQGSEA.

To note about this clonotype: This may stem from a read error, because a much larger clone lies one nucleotide away. The V gene is TRBV27, the J gene TRBJ2-5; D possibly corresponds to TRBD2 (6 bases). Per germline, CDR1 MNHEY and CDR2 SMNVEV (reference sequence). CDR3 length: 14 amino acids. Trimming pared 6 bases from V and 7 bases from J, leaving 18 bases between. The CDR3: CASRPIGGPSTQYF. The DNA of the CDR3 is TGTGCCAGCAGACCTATCGGGGGACCATCGACCCAGTACTTC.

This clonotype was seen at least ten times. The V and J genes are TRBV12-3 or TRBV12-4 and TRBJ1-6, with D perhaps TRBD1 (6 bases). The CDR3 spans 15 residues. V lost 5 bases, J lost 5 bases, and 13 bases lay in between. Here the CDR3 DNA reads TGTGCCAGCAGTCCCTTCGGGACAAATAATTCACCCCTCCACTTT. This gives the protein CASSPFGTNNSPLHF.

In this sample, this clonotype turned up many times. For the CDR3, the DNA is TGTGCCAGCAGCCCCCCGGCAGCTGTCTACGAGCAGTACTTC. Translating it yields CASSPPAAVYEQYF. V gene TRBV28 combines with J gene TRBJ2-7, with D unclear. Trimming removed 6 bases at V and 3 bases at J, with 15 bases between. CDR1 and CDR2 (germline): MDHEN, SYDVKM. The CDR3 spans 14 residues.

This clonotype was observed a few times. The chain is built from TRBV7-7 and TRBJ2-1, with a possible D match to TRBD1 (5 bases). CDR1 is SSHAT, CDR2 FNYEAQ, per germline (reference sequence). Trimming took 6 bases from V and 6 from J, leaving 18 bases between them. CDR3 size: 15 residues. The CDR3 sequence is CASSRYQGGPNEQFF. The DNA of the CDR3 is TGTGCCAGCAGTCGATACCAGGGCGGCCCCAATGAGCAGTTCTTC.

This clonotype has at least ten counts. The chain joins TRBV28 to TRBJ2-7, with D unresolved. Trimming took 2 bases from V and 7 from J, leaving 9 bases between them. CDR1 is MDHEN and CDR2 is SYDVKM in the germline V gene. The CDR3 loop spans 12 amino acids. The CDR3 loop reads CASSLTQFEQYF. The CDR3, as DNA: TGTGCCAGCAGTTTAACACAGTTTGAGCAGTACTTC.